The rows below give T cell receptor beta chains drawn from one sample of a study of identical twins. TCRdb recomputed calls from the 5' RACE reads with MiXCR, one row per CDR3 protein. The sample gives approximately 700,000 distinct CDR3 sequences, around 6% of which show up once; roughly 1.6% is in the top ten. Sequenced sample: naive T cells sorted from blood. These receptors all come from a man in his late teens or twenties in good health. Both conserved end residues are trimmed from each CDR3.

TRBJ2-1 | TRBV10-3 | AISETGLAGNEQF
TRBJ1-5 | TRBV28 | ASTPGGASNQPQH
TRBJ2-1 | TRBV4-3 | ASSQDQKGGEQF
TRBJ2-1 | TRBV11-3 | ASSSGRNDNEQF
TRBJ2-3 | TRBV6-4 | ASRSDVSLTDTQY
TRBJ1-2 | TRBV29-1 | SVVGGGYGYT
TRBJ1-5 | TRBV12-3/TRBV12-4 | ASSHRFDQPQH
TRBJ1-1 | TRBV12-3/TRBV12-4 | ASSGWKGAF
TRBJ1-4 | TRBV5-1 | ASSSPVGQGWEKLF
TRBJ2-2 | TRBV6-1 | ASRGRPNAGELF
TRBJ1-1 | TRBV2 | ASSDRDRGGPEAF
TRBJ2-2 | TRBV12-3/TRBV12-4 | ASSLRRERGGELF
TRBJ2-7 | TRBV11-1 | ASSLVGPRSQVVRYEQY
TRBJ2-1 | TRBV7-2 | ASSSHGRKKQF
TRBJ1-1 | TRBV5-5 | ASSPRTALRDTEAF
TRBJ2-2 | TRBV25-1 | ASSEFSTGELF
TRBJ2-3 | TRBV5-5 | ASSLGWLAGAGDTQY
TRBJ2-2 | TRBV15 | ATSRAGGLTGELF
TRBJ2-7 | TRBV24-1 | ATSAGGSYEQY
TRBJ2-3 | TRBV6-1 | ASSRLGPPSTDTQY
TRBJ2-1 | TRBV12-3/TRBV12-4 | ASSSGLAGVANEQF
TRBJ2-3 | TRBV11-2 | ASSLYSVSGGRTDTQY